The subject of this entry is one T cell receptor (beta chain). This clonotype was recorded at least ten times. Its antigen is still unknown. No qualities accompany the bases; no much larger clone lies one base away. Libraries from unsorted PBMCs were made from 2 million PBMCs kept in RNAlater at -80 degrees C until RNA extraction. Multiple sclerosis patients were enrolled in a US clinical protocol evaluating disease progression by magnetic resonance imaging. Peripheral blood was subjected to Ficoll-Hypaque density gradient centrifugation to isolate PBMCs, which were then cryopreserved in liquid nitrogen. These data belong to a study of neurological immune-mediated disorders (dated by TCRdb to 2018 to 2020). At the level of the whole study: Among the approximately 34 multiple sclerosis patients, relapsing-remitting MS accounted for about 31 and secondary progressive MS accounted for 3. The cohort was made up of 60 to 75 subjects, consisting of 14 HAM/TSP patients, roughly 35 multiple sclerosis patients and some 20 healthy controls. The 106 TCR-beta libraries covered PBMC samples along with longitudinal samples, technical triplicates, and paired sorted CD4+ and CD8+ T-cell subsets. Using UMI-based sequencing, the study compared peripheral blood TCR-beta repertoires from patients with HTLV-I-associated myelopathy (HAM/TSP), patients with multiple sclerosis, and healthy controls.

Overall results and qualifications from the work: No association of the MS cluster with clinical or MRI features was observed, and the need for larger cohorts was stated by the authors. TCR clonal expansion was highest in HAM/TSP patients and lowest in MS patients, with MS patients falling below even healthy controls. Across subjects, expanded clones never shared an identical CDR3 amino acid sequence, which suggests that the TCR-beta repertoires in every group were private. Phylogenetic analysis grouped repertoires from 18 of 34 MS patients into a cluster of related CDR3 sequences, suggesting a possible repertoire-level signature.

cDNA was synthesized by template-switch 5'RACE using a primer carrying a 10-nucleotide random unique molecular identifier by which each TCR transcript was tagged. Each sequencing run produced over 180 million TCR-beta sequences covering 15-18 subjects. The RNeasy kit was used for extraction of total RNA. The KAPA Real-time Library Amplification kit was used to amplify TCR-beta VDJ regions with primers for the TCR constant region and the 5'RACE anchor. A first PCR added sample indexes and Illumina adaptors, and a second PCR then raised library yield. After purification with Ampure beads, the TCR product of roughly 650 bp was size-selected on a 2% E-gel SizeSelection system. Before pooling, library quality was assessed on a Bioanalyzer, concentration was determined with Qubit, and library quantification was performed with the Kapa Library Quantification kit. An Illumina HiSeq 2500 was used to sequence the libraries paired-end at 2 x 150 bp. To increase sequence diversity, roughly 24-32% phiX was spiked into each library pool. The source study handled its data this way. Quality-filtered reads were processed with the UMI-based MiGEC pipeline, which removed over 75% of raw TCR sequences during error correction. VDJ genes were aligned to IMGT germline references, and clonotypes were defined by unique CDR3 amino acid sequence plus V-J genes. Clonal expansion, Shannon diversity, and CDR3 relatedness (CalcPairwiseDistances, ClusterSamples) were evaluated with VDJtools, and phylogenetic trees were built with CLCbio workbench. Clones with at least 8 unique UMIs were defined as expanded, with this threshold being based on coefficient-of-variation modelling across technical triplicates. The public reads were quality trimmed at Q25 with fastp and then assembled into clones with MiXCR by TCRdb, keeping productive beta chains. Each entry is one CDR3 protein sequence, shown with its most common DNA and genes. These V and J calls derive from TCRdb rather than the authors' analysis. The sample records 65,000 to 95,000 distinct CDR3 sequences, just over 5% of which are singletons. The top ten hold less than 2.5% of the sample.

The receptor's source is a woman in her 30s with multiple sclerosis. The sequenced material came from PBMCs.

The CDR3 corresponds to CASSLGGQGQETQYF. The bases read TGTGCCAGCAGCTTAGGCGGGCAGGGGCAAGAGACCCAGTACTTC. The chain uses TRBV7-6 and TRBJ2-5, with a tentative D gene TRBD1 over 6 matching bases. The germline ends are 11 bases apart after V is trimmed by 1 base and J by 2 bases. The CDR1 and CDR2 encoded by the germline V gene are SGHVS and FNYEAQ. Taken from cysteine to phenylalanine, the CDR3 has 15 residues. Only the CDR3 portion is preserved as DNA: 45 bases, with reading frame beginning at the first base.